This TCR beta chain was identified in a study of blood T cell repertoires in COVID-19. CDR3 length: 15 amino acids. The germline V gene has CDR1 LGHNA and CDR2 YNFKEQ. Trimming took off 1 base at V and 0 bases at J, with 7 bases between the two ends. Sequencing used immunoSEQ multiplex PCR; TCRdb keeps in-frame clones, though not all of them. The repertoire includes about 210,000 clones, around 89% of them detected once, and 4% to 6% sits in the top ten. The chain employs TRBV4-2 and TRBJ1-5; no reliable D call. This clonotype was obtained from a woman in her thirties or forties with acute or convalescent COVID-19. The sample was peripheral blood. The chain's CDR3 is CASSQARNSNQPQHF. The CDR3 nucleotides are TGTGCCAGCAGCCAAGCCAGAAATAGCAATCAGCCCCAGCATTTT.